Listed below are T cell receptor beta chains from one sample, sequenced in a study of shared clonotypes between healthy human individuals. Data came from immunoSEQ multiplex PCR; TCRdb stores just in-frame clones and leaves some out. This sample yields some 2,500,000 clones, of which less than 95% are seen a single time; 0.37% belongs to the top ten. Sequenced: naive CD4+ T cells from PBMCs. Receptor source: a man between 18 and 35 years old in good health. Some clones in this sample may be carry-over from other donors' samples. Both conserved end residues are part of each CDR3. The D gene is left open where the match is weak. Expanded clones get a size class; other rows say once, few or many, or leave the size out.

J gene | V gene | clone size | D gene | CDR3 protein | CDR3 DNA
TRBJ1-1 | TRBV10-3 | NA | NA | CAIRTGASYTEAFF | TGTGCCATCAGGACCGGGGCCAGCTACACTGAAGCTTTCTTT
TRBJ1-2 | TRBV5-6 | NA | TRBD1 | CASSPGQGYGYTF | TGTGCCAGCAGCCCCGGACAGGGCTATGGCTACACCTTC
TRBJ1-1 | TRBV28 | once | TRBD1 | CASRGQPLLAFF | TGTGCCAGCAGGGGACAGCCCCTCTTGGCTTTCTTT
TRBJ2-3 | TRBV5-4 | NA | NA | CASSVPGGNTQYF | TGTGCCAGCAGCGTCCCGGGCGGGAATACGCAGTATTTT
TRBJ2-2 | TRBV7-7 | once | NA | CASRPGTNGELFF | TGTGCCAGCAGGCCCGGGACAAACGGGGAGCTGTTTTTT
TRBJ2-5 | TRBV5-1 | NA | TRBD1 | CASSLGQGKETQYF | TGCGCCAGCAGCTTGGGACAGGGAAAAGAGACCCAGTACTTC
TRBJ2-1 | TRBV10-3 | NA | NA | CAIRTSQAGKNEQFF | TGTGCCATCAGGACAAGTCAGGCGGGTAAGAATGAGCAGTTCTTC
TRBJ1-2 | TRBV9 | NA | NA | CASSVERDNYGYTF | TGTGCCAGCAGCGTAGAAAGGGACAACTATGGCTACACCTTC
TRBJ2-1 | TRBV11-2 | NA | NA | CASSIPKGRNEQFF | TGTGCCAGCAGCATACCAAAGGGACGGAATGAGCAGTTCTTC
TRBJ1-2 | TRBV7-2 | NA | NA | CASSLEEGYGYTF | TGTGCCAGCAGCCTAGAGGAGGGCTATGGCTACACCTTC
TRBJ1-1 | TRBV11-2 | NA | TRBD1 | CASSLRDRGRNTEAFF | TGTGCCAGCAGCTTGCGGGACAGGGGGCGGAACACTGAAGCTTTCTTT
TRBJ2-2 | TRBV18 | NA | TRBD2 | CASSPREGTGELFF | TGTGCCAGCTCACCAAGGGAGGGCACCGGGGAGCTGTTTTTT
TRBJ1-3 | TRBV28 | NA | NA | CASSWWSGNTIYF | TGTGCCAGCAGTTGGTGGTCTGGAAACACCATATATTTT
TRBJ2-3 | TRBV5-1 | NA | NA | CASSLGGHTDTQYF | TGCGCCAGCAGCTTGGGAGGGCACACAGATACGCAGTATTTT
TRBJ1-6 | TRBV30 | once | NA | CAWRWGGSGSPLHF | TGTGCCTGGCGATGGGGGGGGTCGGGTTCACCCCTCCACTTT
TRBJ2-5 | TRBV7-2 | NA | TRBD1 | CASSRGGTGQETQYF | TGTGCCAGCAGCCGCGGAGGGACAGGGCAAGAGACCCAGTACTTC
TRBJ2-7 | TRBV5-1 | NA | NA | CASSLGMGSSYEQYF | TGCGCCAGCAGCTTGGGGATGGGAAGCTCCTACGAGCAGTACTTC
TRBJ2-7 | TRBV7-2 | NA | TRBD2 | CASSVGGLADYEQYF | TGTGCCAGCAGTGTGGGGGGACTAGCGGACTACGAGCAGTACTTC
TRBJ2-7 | TRBV4-1 | NA | TRBD2 | CASSPRGAGSGGYYEQYF | TGCGCCAGCAGCCCGAGAGGAGCGGGGAGCGGGGGCTACTACGAGCAGTACTTC
TRBJ1-3 | TRBV28 | NA | NA | CASSRQDLSGNTIYF | TGTGCCAGCAGCCGACAGGACCTCTCTGGAAACACCATATATTTT
TRBJ2-3 | TRBV9 | NA | TRBD2 | CASSVDVWLAGTTDTQYF | TGTGCCAGCAGCGTAGATGTGTGGCTAGCGGGGACCACAGATACGCAGTATTTT
TRBJ2-2 | TRBV4-1 | NA | NA | CASSQQGLNTGELFF | TGCGCCAGCAGCCAACAGGGACTCAACACCGGGGAGCTGTTTTTT
TRBJ1-1 | TRBV7-9 | once | NA | CASSSGTSTPNTEAFF | TGTGCCAGCAGCTCTGGGACATCCACCCCGAACACTGAAGCTTTCTTT
TRBJ2-3 | TRBV6-5 | NA | NA | CASSPSGSFSNTQYF | TGTGCCAGCAGTCCGTCCGGTAGCTTTAGTAATACGCAGTATTTT
TRBJ2-1 | TRBV2 | NA | TRBD2 | CASRATSGAGSGQFF | TGTGCCAGCAGGGCGACTAGCGGGGCTGGCTCCGGGCAGTTCTTC
TRBJ2-1 | TRBV30 | NA | NA | CAWNKGAYNEQFF | TGTGCCTGGAATAAGGGAGCCTACAATGAGCAGTTCTTC
TRBJ1-3 | TRBV6-5 | NA | NA | CASSSTPQGSGNTIYF | TGTGCCAGCAGTTCGACCCCTCAGGGTTCAGGAAACACCATATATTTT
TRBJ1-2 | TRBV18 | NA | NA | CASSPPPQAGFDGYTF | TGTGCCAGCTCACCCCCACCTCAAGCCGGTTTCGATGGCTACACCTTC
TRBJ2-1 | TRBV29-1 | once | NA | CSVLYSNFYNEQFF | TGCAGCGTTCTATATTCTAATTTCTACAATGAGCAGTTCTTC
TRBJ1-5 | TRBV6-6 | NA | TRBD1 | CASGHRGHSNQPQHF | TGTGCCAGCGGACACAGGGGACATAGCAATCAGCCCCAGCATTTT
TRBJ2-7 | TRBV5-1 | NA | NA | CASSPDPSFGYEQYF | TGCGCCAGCAGCCCCGACCCTAGCTTCGGCTACGAGCAGTACTTC
TRBJ1-2 | TRBV27 | NA | NA | CASSSGSWEGYTF | TGTGCCAGCAGTTCCGGGTCATGGGAGGGCTACACCTTC
TRBJ2-5 | TRBV7-2 | NA | NA | CASSSALTGQETQYF | TGTGCCAGCAGCTCAGCACTTACAGGGCAAGAGACCCAGTACTTC
TRBJ2-3 | TRBV11-2 | NA | NA | CASSEPERPDTQYF | TGTGCCAGCAGCGAACCGGAACGCCCAGATACGCAGTATTTT
TRBJ2-5 | TRBV5-1 | NA | NA | CASRSTGFQETQYF | TGCGCCAGCAGATCCACAGGGTTCCAAGAGACCCAGTACTTC
TRBJ1-4 | TRBV27 | once | TRBD1 | CASSPRQGEGEKLFF | TGTGCCAGCAGCCCTCGACAGGGGGAAGGCGAAAAACTGTTTTTT
TRBJ1-1 | TRBV5-6 | NA | NA | CASSLDRRNTEAFF | TGTGCCAGCAGCTTGGACAGGAGAAACACTGAAGCTTTCTTT
TRBJ1-2 | TRBV7-2 | NA | NA | CASSLGAGVGYTF | TGTGCCAGCAGCTTAGGGGCAGGGGTCGGCTACACCTTC
TRBJ2-7 | TRBV28 | NA | NA | CASSRDSEQYF | TGTGCCAGCAGCCGGGACTCCGAGCAGTACTTC
TRBJ2-7 | TRBV5-1 | NA | NA | CASSPQGPTYEQYF | TGCGCCAGCAGCCCGCAGGGCCCCACCTACGAGCAGTACTTC
TRBJ1-3 | TRBV23-1 | NA | TRBD1 | CASSPEDKGTGGNTIYF | TGCGCCAGCAGTCCAGAAGATAAAGGGACAGGGGGAAACACCATATATTTT
TRBJ2-7 | TRBV27 | NA | TRBD2 | CASSPRTSGITFYEQYF | TGTGCCAGCAGTCCCAGAACTAGCGGGATAACTTTCTACGAGCAGTACTTC
TRBJ2-3 | TRBV7-2 | once | NA | CASSLAVSGIDTQYF | TGTGCCAGCAGCTTAGCAGTCTCGGGCATCGATACGCAGTATTTT
TRBJ2-4 | TRBV5-1 | NA | TRBD1 | CASSERRTGETRNIQYF | TGCGCCAGCAGCGAAAGAAGGACAGGGGAGACGAGAAACATTCAGTACTTC